This is a list of T cell receptor beta chains from one sample in a study of T-cell reconstitution after alpha-beta-depleted transplantation in children. In TCRdb, the PCR reads were re-called with MiXCR into one record per CDR3 protein. This sample has fewer than 1 million distinct CDR3 sequences, with about 15% found just once. The sequencing here drew on PBMCs, mostly from graft donor cells, taken 360 days after TCRalphabeta/CD19-depleted stem cell transplant. These receptor sequences come from a male patient aged 10 to 17 who had a stem cell transplant for acute lymphoblastic leukemia, so the T cells may come from the graft donor. The CDR3 runs from the conserved cysteine through the conserved F or W. The D gene is left open where the match is weak. Only some rows state a clone size, as once, few, many or a class for expanded clones.

j_call d_call v_call clone_size cdr3_nt cdr3_aa
TRBJ1-1 TRBD1 TRBV12-3/TRBV12-4 NA TGTGCCAGCAGCCGCAGACAGGGGGCTTTCTTT CASSRRQGAFF
TRBJ2-1 TRBD2 TRBV3-1 NA TGTGCCAGCAGCCCCACCACTATAGCGGGGGGATACAATGAGCAGTTCTTC CASSPTTIAGGYNEQFF
TRBJ1-5 TRBD1 TRBV29-1 few TGCAGCGTTATGACAGGGCCTTACAATCAGCCCCAGCATTTT CSVMTGPYNQPQHF
TRBJ2-3 NA TRBV6-5 NA TGTGCCAGCAGTTACTCCCCAGCGGGCTACACAGATACGCAGTATTTT CASSYSPAGYTDTQYF
TRBJ2-1 TRBD2 TRBV5-1 few TGCGCCAGCAGGAAAGCGGGAGGGCTTTCCTACAATGAGCAGTTCTTC CASRKAGGLSYNEQFF
TRBJ2-1 NA TRBV18 few TGTGCCAGCTCACCGTCGGGAGCCGACCCGAATGAGCAGTTCTTC CASSPSGADPNEQFF
TRBJ2-3 TRBD2 TRBV4-1 NA TGCGCCAGCAGCCAAGATTTCGGGAGGGATACGCAGTATTTT CASSQDFGRDTQYF
TRBJ1-2 TRBD1 TRBV29-1 NA TGCAGCGTTGGGGGGACAGGAGCTACTAAATACTATGGCTACACCTTC CSVGGTGATKYYGYTF
TRBJ2-1 NA TRBV5-6 NA TGTGCCAGCAGCGTAACTAGCTACAATGAGCAGTTCTTC CASSVTSYNEQFF
TRBJ2-1 NA TRBV7-3 NA TGTGCCAGCAGCTTTGGTCGGCTGTACTTGTGGTACAATGAGCAGTTCTTC CASSFGRLYLWYNEQFF
TRBJ2-5 TRBD2 TRBV5-6 NA TGTGCCAGCAGCTACATGGAAGCGGGGTCCGAAGAGACCCAGTACTTC CASSYMEAGSEETQYF
TRBJ2-2 TRBD2 TRBV7-9 NA TGTGCCAGCAGAGTCGGACTAGCGGGACCGAACACCGGGGAGCTGTTTTTT CASRVGLAGPNTGELFF
TRBJ1-1 TRBD1 TRBV5-1 few TGCGCCAGCAAGGGGGCGCGGAACACTGAAGCTTTCTTT CASKGARNTEAFF
TRBJ2-7 NA TRBV7-6 NA TGTGCCAGCAGCTTAGGGGCAGGGGAATACGAGCAGTACTTC CASSLGAGEYEQYF
TRBJ2-7 NA TRBV10-3 many TGTGCCATCAGGCGGGATGGTACCTACGAGCAGTACTTC CAIRRDGTYEQYF
TRBJ1-5 NA TRBV30 few TGTGCCTGGAGTGTAGGAGGGCCGCAGCCCCAGCATTTT CAWSVGGPQPQHF
TRBJ2-6 TRBD1 TRBV5-1 few TGCGCCAGCAGCCCCTCTAGGGGGCCGGGGGCCAACGTCCTGACTTTC CASSPSRGPGANVLTF
TRBJ2-7 TRBD2 TRBV25-1 few TGTGCCAGCAGTCGAGGGACTAGTCAGGACGAGCAGTACTTC CASSRGTSQDEQYF
TRBJ1-1 NA TRBV7-2 few TGTGCCAGCAGCTCCAGGGTTCCGAACACTGAAGCTTTCTTT CASSSRVPNTEAFF
TRBJ1-1 NA TRBV28 NA TGTGCCAGCAGTTTAGGGAACCGGAACACTGAAGCTTTCTTT CASSLGNRNTEAFF
TRBJ1-5 TRBD1 TRBV28 many TGTGCCAGCAGCCGGAAGACAGGGCTGAGCAATCAGCCCCAGCATTTT CASSRKTGLSNQPQHF
TRBJ2-1 TRBD2 TRBV15 NA TGTGCCACCAGCAGAGATCGGGGCGCGGGAGGGCCTCTGTCCCCGTTCTTC CATSRDRGAGGPLSPFF
TRBJ2-1 TRBD2 TRBV24-1 NA TGTGCCACCAGAGAGGCAGGACTAGCGGAGGGGACCTACAATGAGCAGTTCTTC CATREAGLAEGTYNEQFF
TRBJ1-3 NA TRBV20-1 NA TGCAGTGCTCCTTACTCCACATCTATCTCTGGAAACACCATATATTTT CSAPYSTSISGNTIYF
TRBJ2-1 NA TRBV18 NA TGTGCCAGCTCAACCCCACAGATTTCCTACAATGAGCAGTTCTTC CASSTPQISYNEQFF
TRBJ2-7 TRBD2 TRBV4-2 few TGTGCCAGCAGCCAGGACCGTGGACTAGCGGGAGCCCACTACGAGCAGTACTTC CASSQDRGLAGAHYEQYF
TRBJ1-2 NA TRBV5-1 NA TGCGCCAGCAGCCGGGGGGAGAACAACTATGGCTACACCTTC CASSRGENNYGYTF
TRBJ2-5 TRBD2 TRBV24-1 many TGTGCCACCAGTGTCACGACTAGCGGGAAGAGAGAGACCCAGTACTTC CATSVTTSGKRETQYF
TRBJ2-1 TRBD2 TRBV11-2 many TGTGCCAGCAGCTTTAGACTAGCGGGAGCGATGGTCAATGAGCAGTTCTTC CASSFRLAGAMVNEQFF
TRBJ2-1 NA TRBV5-1 few TGCGCCAGCAGCTTGGGGGGGGGCTACTACAATGAGCAGTTCTTC CASSLGGGYYNEQFF
TRBJ2-7 NA TRBV6-5 NA TGTGCCAGCAGTTACTACCCCTGGGCAGGGACCTACGAGCAGTACTTC CASSYYPWAGTYEQYF
TRBJ2-1 NA TRBV20-1 NA TGCAGTGCCGGAGGGGGGAACTCCTACAATGAGCAGTTCTTC CSAGGGNSYNEQFF
TRBJ2-7 TRBD1 TRBV29-1 NA TGCAGCGTTGAGTTTGGGACAGAAAATTATTACGAGCAGTACTTC CSVEFGTENYYEQYF
TRBJ2-7 TRBD2 TRBV13 many TGTGCCAGCAGCCCAGTTGGGTGGCGGGGGTCCTACGAGCAGTACTTC CASSPVGWRGSYEQYF
TRBJ2-1 NA TRBV10-3 NA TGTGCCATCAGTGAAGGATGGGGGCAGGTGCTCTACAATGAGCAGTTCTTC CAISEGWGQVLYNEQFF
TRBJ2-7 NA TRBV29-1 NA TGCAGCGTTGCGATCGGGCGCATGTCCTACGAGCAGTACTTC CSVAIGRMSYEQYF
TRBJ2-1 NA TRBV7-9 many TGTGCCAGCAGTGAATGGGTGCATGAGCAGTTCTTC CASSEWVHEQFF
TRBJ1-5 TRBD1 TRBV7-2 NA TGTGCCAGCAGCCCGGGACAGATTAGCAATCAGCCCCAGCATTTT CASSPGQISNQPQHF
TRBJ2-4 NA TRBV7-9 NA TGTGCCAGCAGCGTCCAGGGGCCTCTAGCCAAAAACATTCAGTACTTC CASSVQGPLAKNIQYF
TRBJ2-1 TRBD2 TRBV5-6 NA TGTGCCAGCAGCTACTCTGCGACTAGCGCCCATGAGCAGTTCTTC CASSYSATSAHEQFF
TRBJ2-1 NA TRBV18 few TGTGCCAGCTCACCAGACCTCATGGGGCAGTTCTTC CASSPDLMGQFF
TRBJ2-2 TRBD2 TRBV9 NA TGTGCCAGCAGCGTGGCGAAACCGGGACTAGCCACCGGGGAGCTGTTTTTT CASSVAKPGLATGELFF
TRBJ2-7 NA TRBV4-1 few TGCGCCAGCAGCCAAGGACTAGTATTTTACGAGCAGTACTTC CASSQGLVFYEQYF
TRBJ2-7 TRBD1 TRBV29-1 NA TGCAGCGTTGAAGACAGGGGGCGATCCGAGCAGTACTTC CSVEDRGRSEQYF
TRBJ2-3 NA TRBV5-1 many TGCGCCAGCAGCTCGACCCACAGGGTTGGAGATACGCAGTATTTT CASSSTHRVGDTQYF